The next 21 T cell receptor beta chains were all read from a single sample in a study of shared clonotypes between healthy human individuals. Only in-frame clones appear in the TCRdb table, and some are missing; sequencing was by immunoSEQ multiplex PCR. The table lists over 1.4 million clones, roughly 96% of them singletons. Specimen: naive CD4+ T cells sorted from blood. Subset denoted: CD45RA+ positively selected. The receptors stem from a man aged 30 to 45 in good health.

The chain uses TRBV23-1 and TRBJ2-7; 7 bases match TRBD1. TRBV23-1 is flagged as an ORF with uncertain function. Trimming cost V 2 bases and J 3 bases; bases outside gene matches: 10. This CDR3 spans 16 amino acids. CDR3 region: CASSQICLQGVYEQYF. The CDR3 DNA is TGCGCCAGCAGTCAAATCTGCCTCCAGGGGGTCTACGAGCAGTACTTC.

The rearrangement uses TRBV18 and TRBJ2-4; no definite D call. The length of the CDR3 is 17 residues. Germline V gives CDR1 KGHSH, CDR2 LQKENI. The germline V and J ends were trimmed by 5 bases and 0 bases, with 17 bases remaining between them. The CDR3 DNA follows: TGTGCCAGCTCAAGTCGGGCAGAGCTTGTAGCCAAAAACATTCAGTACTTC. Its translation: CASSSRAELVAKNIQYF.

The rearrangement links TRBV9 to TRBJ2-1, with 7 nucleotides matching TRBD2. The CDR3 is 20 residues long. With V trimmed by 4 bases and J by 0 bases, 19 bases remained unmatched. CDR1 is SGDLS, CDR2 YYNGEE, per germline. The CDR3 region has the DNA TGTGCCAGCAGCCTTCGAATCGGGCTAGCGGAAAGGAGCTCCTACAATGAGCAGTTCTTC. This encodes CASSLRIGLAERSSYNEQFF.

The genes are TRBV27 and TRBJ2-1, with 9 bases lining up with TRBD1. The length of the CDR3 is 16 residues. Trimming removed 3 bases from V and 1 base from J; junction bases left unmatched: 4. Germline V gene sequence: CDR1 MNHEY, CDR2 SMNVEV (reference sequence). CDR3 DNA: TGTGCCAGCAGTTTGCGGGGACAGGGATCCTACAATGAGCAGTTCTTC. Its protein product is CASSLRGQGSYNEQFF.

J is TRBJ2-7 and V is TRBV29-1; 13 nucleotides match TRBD2. Germline CDR1 and CDR2: SQVTM and ANQGSEA. The CDR3 loop spans 14 amino acids. The V and J ends lost 4 bases and 4 bases, in that order; junction bases with no gene match: 4. The CDR3 DNA reads as TGCAGCGTTGCGGGACTAGCGGGACCTTACGAGCAGTACTTC. Translation gives CSVAGLAGPYEQYF.

The chain has TRBV28 and TRBJ2-1; TRBD2 might be the D (5 bases). V lost 2 bases, J lost 7 bases, and 15 bases lay in between. From germline, CDR1 is MDHEN and CDR2 SYDVKM. This CDR3 region has 15 residues. Here the CDR3 DNA reads TGTGCCAGCAGTTTAACCCGGGAATCGTGGAATGAGCAGTTCTTC. It codes for CASSLTRESWNEQFF.

The chain combines TRBV7-9 with TRBJ1-2; D is undetermined. V was trimmed by 4 bases and J by 12 bases, leaving 15 bases between them. This CDR3 contains 12 residues. CDR1 and CDR2 (germline): SEHNR, FQNEAQ (reference sequence). The CDR3 DNA reads as TGTGCCAGCAGCTCCTCCTCGCCGGCGGACACCTTC. Its translation: CASSSSSPADTF.

V is TRBV27 and J is TRBJ1-5; TRBD1 agrees at 10 bases. The V and J ends lost 4 bases and 7 bases, in that order; junction bases with no gene match: 19. Germline V CDR1 and CDR2: MNHEY, SMNVEV (reference sequence). The CDR3 contains 19 residues. CDR3 loop: CASSSSSIPDRGKGQPQHF. CDR3 nucleotide sequence: TGTGCCAGCAGTTCGTCGTCCATACCGGACAGGGGGAAAGGGCAGCCCCAGCATTTT.

CDR3 sequence reads: CAISEPGTGVAYGYTF. For the CDR3, the DNA is TGTGCCATCAGTGAGCCGGGGACAGGGGTCGCCTATGGCTACACCTTC. The rearrangement links TRBV10-3 to TRBJ1-2; 10 bases match TRBD1. Germline values: CDR1 ENHRY, CDR2 SYGVKD. The CDR3 is 16 residues long. V lost 2 bases to trimming and J lost 4 bases; unmatched junction nucleotides: 7.

The V gene is TRBV11-2, the J gene TRBJ1-1, with D perhaps matching TRBD1 (5 bases). Germline V gives CDR1 SGHAT, CDR2 FQNNGV. Trimming stripped 6 bases from V and 0 bases from J, with 11 bases between. This CDR3 region has 14 residues. The CDR3 nucleotides read TGTGCCAGCAGACCAGACAGAATGAACACTGAAGCTTTCTTT. Residues: CASRPDRMNTEAFF. The entire variable domain, with the rest obtained from reference TRBV11-2 and TRBJ1-1, is as follows: EAGVAQSPRYKIIEKRQSVAFWCNPISGHATLYWYQQILGQGPKLLIQFQNNGVVDDSQLPKDRFSAERLKGVDSTLKIQPAKLEDSAVYLCASRPDRMNTEAFFGQGTRLTVV.

This clone has only one observation. This chain uses TRBV5-6 with TRBJ2-3; the match to TRBD2 covers 8 bases. This CDR3 is 16 amino acids long. The germline gives CDR1 SGHDT, CDR2 YYEEEE. After removal of 2 bases from V and 8 bases from J, the junction contained 13 bases not matched to a gene. In DNA form, the CDR3 reads TGTGCCAGCAGCTTCCGGGACCCAGGACGGGGGGGTACGCAGTATTTT. This encodes CASSFRDPGRGGTQYF.

The chain carries TRBV19 and TRBJ1-2; D unclear. The CDR3 contains 11 residues. CDR1 LNHDA and CDR2 SQIVND come from the germline V gene (reference sequence). Trimming removed 3 bases at V and 7 bases at J, with 6 bases between. CDR3 nucleotide sequence: TGTGCCAGTAGTATTTCCAGTGGCTACACCTTC. Translated: CASSISSGYTF.

The chain employs TRBV18 and TRBJ2-5, with a possible D match to TRBD1 (6 bases). Germline assignment: CDR1 KGHSH and CDR2 LQKENI. CDR3 length: 15 amino acids. Between the trimmed V and J ends, which lost 3 bases and 5 bases, there was a span of 16 bases. The CDR3 DNA is TGTGCCAGCTCACCTGCCGCCAGGGGCGGGGAGACCCAGTACTTC. Its translation: CASSPAARGGETQYF.

The V and J genes are TRBV5-1 and TRBJ1-1; tentative D call: TRBD1 (5 bases). Germline CDR1 and CDR2: SGHRS and YFSETQ. Trimming pared 4 bases from V and 0 bases from J, leaving 13 bases between. The CDR3 runs to 15 residues. In DNA, the CDR3 is TGCGCCAGCAGCCTCTTCGACAGCTTGAACACTGAAGCTTTCTTT. Translated: CASSLFDSLNTEAFF.

CDR3 DNA: TGTGCCAGCACCAAAGATTTTCAAGCAGATACGCAGTATTTT. Its translation: CASTKDFQADTQYF. The chain links TRBV2 to TRBJ2-3; no clear D gene. Germline V gene sequence: CDR1 SNHLY, CDR2 FYNNEI. Trimming shortened V by 7 bases and J by 4 bases, and 15 bases separated the two germline ends. The length of the CDR3 is 14 residues.

Only one count was recorded for this clone. The chain uses TRBV4-1 and TRBJ2-1, with D perhaps matching TRBD1 (5 bases). CDR1 is MGHRA and CDR2 is YSYEKL in the germline V gene. The CDR3 covers 15 residues. The V end lost 2 bases, the J end lost 9 bases, and 17 bases lay between the germline ends. The CDR3 DNA reads TGCGCCAGCAGCCAACTTGCACCTGTAAGGGGTGAGCAGTTCTTC. It yields the protein CASSQLAPVRGEQFF.

The V gene is TRBV27, the J gene TRBJ1-4; D call uncertain. This CDR3 region has 16 residues. CDR1 and CDR2 (germline): MNHEY, SMNVEV (reference sequence). The V end lost 8 bases, the J end lost 0 bases, and 16 bases lay between the germline ends. As DNA, the CDR3 is TGTGCCAGCGGATCTTGGGGAACGACAACTAATGAAAAACTGTTTTTT. This encodes CASGSWGTTTNEKLFF.

V gene TRBV7-6 combines with J gene TRBJ2-1; 11 positions match TRBD2. Germline lookup yields CDR1 SGHVS and CDR2 FNYEAQ. The CDR3 runs 17 residues. Trimming cost V 4 bases and J 3 bases; bases outside gene matches: 8. The CDR3 region is CASSSIPTSGGYNEQFF. The CDR3 DNA follows: TGTGCCAGCAGCTCTATCCCAACTAGCGGGGGCTACAATGAGCAGTTCTTC.

This chain links TRBV7-9 with TRBJ2-7, with TRBD2 matching over 9 bases. From germline, CDR1 is SEHNR and CDR2 FQNEAQ (reference sequence). V shed 6 bases and J 3 bases; nucleotides not matched to a gene: 9. This CDR3 region has 15 residues. For the CDR3, the DNA is TGTGCCAGCAGACCCACTAGCGGGCAAAGCTACGAGCAGTACTTC. Translating it yields CASRPTSGQSYEQYF.

Concerning this clone: The sample contains more than one DNA sequence encoding this CDR3. The rearrangement links TRBV25-1 to TRBJ2-3, with D unresolved. V dropped 5 bases and J dropped 1 base, with 4 bases sitting between them. The CDR3 runs 12 residues. CDR1 and CDR2 (germline): MGHDK, SYGVNS. CDR3 in DNA: TGTGCCAGCAGTTTGGGCACAGATACGCAGTATTTT. It translates to CASSLGTDTQYF.

The chain couples TRBV9 to TRBJ1-1; the D gene is possibly TRBD1 (5 bases). This CDR3 spans 15 amino acids. Germline assignment: CDR1 SGDLS and CDR2 YYNGEE. V lost 6 bases and J 1 base, leaving 16 bases between the germline ends. This CDR3 is CASNPRGKENTEAFF. CDR3 nucleotides: TGTGCCAGCAACCCTAGGGGAAAGGAGAACACTGAAGCTTTCTTT.